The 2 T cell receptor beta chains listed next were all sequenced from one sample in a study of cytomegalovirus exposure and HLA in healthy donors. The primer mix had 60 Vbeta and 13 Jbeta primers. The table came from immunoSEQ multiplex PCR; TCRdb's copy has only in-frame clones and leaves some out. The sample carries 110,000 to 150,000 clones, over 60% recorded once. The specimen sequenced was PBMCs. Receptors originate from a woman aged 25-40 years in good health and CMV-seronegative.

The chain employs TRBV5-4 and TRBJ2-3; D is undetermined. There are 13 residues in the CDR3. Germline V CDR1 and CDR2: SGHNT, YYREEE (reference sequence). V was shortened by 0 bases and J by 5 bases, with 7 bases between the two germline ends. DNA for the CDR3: TGTGCCAGCAGCTTGGGTAGGAGAGATACGCAGTATTTT. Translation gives CASSLGRRDTQYF.

In DNA form, the CDR3 reads TGTGCCAGCAGTCGCCTAGTAACAGATACGCAGTATTTT. Protein product: CASSRLVTDTQYF. V and J are TRBV2 and TRBJ2-3; no clear D gene. Trimming left V 5 bases short and J 3 bases short, with 9 bases between. This CDR3 is 13 amino acids long. Germline CDR1 reads SNHLY; CDR2 reads FYNNEI.